This T cell receptor beta chain was found in a study of vaccination effects on CD4 cells after COVID-19. Overall study context: Vaccination of participants consisted of two doses of either the BNT162b2 or mRNA-1273 vaccine.

Clones were sequenced by immunoSEQ multiplex PCR, and TCRdb holds only the in-frame ones, with some missing. The sample shows tens of thousands of clones, roughly 70% of them seen only once. Pools of viral peptides were used by the ViraFEST assay to expand antigen-specific CD4+ T cells ahead of sequencing. An approximately ten-day culture period preceded the isolation of CD4+ T cells. All vaccine recipients tested negative for nucleocapsid antibodies and had never contracted SARS-CoV-2 infection. Replacing half the medium with IL-2 medium was done on days 3 and 7. This CDR3 contains 14 residues. V dropped 3 bases and J dropped 4 bases, with 10 bases sitting between them. Per the germline V gene, CDR1 is KGHSH and CDR2 is LQKENI. Findings of the study overall: Common cold coronavirus cross-reactivity was shown by only 1 of 255 vaccine-induced clones in healthy vaccinees.

Note on this clone: What it binds is unknown.

The sample consisted of CD4+ T cells from PBMCs cultured with SARS-CoV-2 spike peptides, taken before COVID-19 vaccination. This chain joins TRBV18 and TRBJ1-3, with no clear D. The sequence was obtained from a human donor who received a COVID-19 vaccine. CDR3 DNA: TGTGCCAGCTCACCTAGAAGCTGGGGAAACACCATATATTTT. This translates into CASSPRSWGNTIYF. The complete variable domain, with remaining parts taken from reference TRBV18 and TRBJ1-3, reads NAGVMQNPRHLVRRRGQEARLRCSPMKGHSHVYWYRQLPEEGLKFMVYLQKENIIDESGMPKERFSAEFPKEGPSILRIQQVVRGDSAAYFCASSPRSWGNTIYFGEGSWLTVV.